This T cell receptor (beta chain) is from a study of blood T cell repertoires in COVID-19. Overall study context: Specimens from acute and convalescent COVID-19 originated in the United States, Italy and Spain. T cells, B-cell-depleted T cells, or PBMCs provided the cDNA or gDNA that served as material.

In the authors' methods: Quantification of nucleated cells was approximated via reference gene primer amplification. TCRdb's copy holds only in-frame clones and misses some; the assay was immunoSEQ multiplex PCR. That table gives V, J and clone size, and the DNA gave D and trimming. Of hundreds of thousands of clones listed, 65% to 85% were seen once; the top ten hold 8.5% to 12%. Germline V CDR1 and CDR2: SGHVS, FQNEAQ. The CDR3 runs 14 residues. Trimming removed 4 bases from V and 3 bases from J, with 13 bases in between. In this sample, this clone turned up a few times. V usage is TRBV7-8 and J usage is TRBJ2-7; weak D call: TRBD1 (6 bases). What was sequenced was peripheral blood. This TCR was recovered from a woman over 75 with acute or convalescent COVID-19. The CDR3 nucleotides are TGTGCCAGCAGCTCCCGGGACATAGTCTACGAGCAGTACTTC. Protein: CASSSRDIVYEQYF.